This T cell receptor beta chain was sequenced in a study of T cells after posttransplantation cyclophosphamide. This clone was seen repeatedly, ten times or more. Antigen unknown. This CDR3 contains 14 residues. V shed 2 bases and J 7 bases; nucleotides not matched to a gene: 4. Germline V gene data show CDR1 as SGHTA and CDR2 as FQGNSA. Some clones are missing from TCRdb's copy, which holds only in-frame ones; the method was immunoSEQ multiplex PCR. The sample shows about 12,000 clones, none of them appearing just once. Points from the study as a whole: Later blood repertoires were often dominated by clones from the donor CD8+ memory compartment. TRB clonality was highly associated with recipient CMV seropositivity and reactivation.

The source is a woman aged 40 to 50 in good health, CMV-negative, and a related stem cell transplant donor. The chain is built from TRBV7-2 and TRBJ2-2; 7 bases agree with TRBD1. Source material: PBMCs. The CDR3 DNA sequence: TGTGCCAGCAGCTTACAGGCAGGGGGCGGGGAGCTGTTTTTT. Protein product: CASSLQAGGGELFF.